The sequence of this T cell receptor (beta chain) was determined in a study of T cells in Graves' hyperthyroidism and ophthalmopathy. Study-wide results and caveats: In the blood, most expanded thyroid clonotypes above 0.001 appeared as well. A model of 13 V-J features distinguished ophthalmopathy from stable hyperthyroidism.

CDR3 length: 12 residues. V lost 5 bases and J 3 bases, leaving 10 bases between the germline ends. Germline CDR1 reads DFQATT; CDR2 reads SNEGSKA (reference sequence). It was considered stable Graves' hyperthyroidism when ophthalmopathy did not progress within 18 months. The table lists this clonotype with many counts. Its specificity is unknown. There were TCR beta CDR3 regions amplified from RNA transcripts. First-round RT-PCR targeting the TCR CDR3 was performed with the HTBI primer set. TCRdb independently ran MiXCR on the multiplex PCR reads; one entry per CDR3 protein. The sample records approximately 560,000 distinct CDR3 sequences, 40% to 55% being singletons.

This sequence was found in a woman between 18 and 30 years old with Graves' hyperthyroidism. Source material: peripheral blood or thyroid tissue (not recorded which). The V call is TRBV20-1, the J call TRBJ2-5, with no clear D. CDR3 nucleotides: TGCAGTGCTCGGACGGACGAAGAGACCCAGTACTTC. Protein product: CSARTDEETQYF.